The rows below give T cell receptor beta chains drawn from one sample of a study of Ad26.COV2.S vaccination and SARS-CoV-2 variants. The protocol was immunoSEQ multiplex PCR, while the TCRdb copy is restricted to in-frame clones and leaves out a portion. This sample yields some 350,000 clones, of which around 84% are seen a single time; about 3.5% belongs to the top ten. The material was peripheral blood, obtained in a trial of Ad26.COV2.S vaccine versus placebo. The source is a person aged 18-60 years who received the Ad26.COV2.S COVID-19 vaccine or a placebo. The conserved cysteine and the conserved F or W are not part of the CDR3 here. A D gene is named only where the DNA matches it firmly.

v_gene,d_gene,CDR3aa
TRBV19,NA,ASSERPSDNEQF
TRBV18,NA,ASSPRGDSGNTIY
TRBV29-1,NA,SVATGTWGGYT
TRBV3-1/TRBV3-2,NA,ASSQSTGYEQY
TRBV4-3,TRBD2,ASSQAQSAGGRDEQF
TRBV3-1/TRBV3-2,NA,ASSQGYSNQPQH
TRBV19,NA,ASSQTTEKFRNGYT
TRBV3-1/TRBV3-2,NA,ASSQEGPDTQY
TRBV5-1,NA,ASSRDPFGSYEQY
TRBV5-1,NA,ASSLEGGANEKLF
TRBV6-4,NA,ASSATSGWAGELF
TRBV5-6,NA,ASSLGDTEAF
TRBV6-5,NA,ASRDSTSNTGELF
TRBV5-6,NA,ASSLQAPTISGNTIY
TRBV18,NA,ASSPAPRGNSPLH
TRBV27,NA,ASSLDGNQPQH